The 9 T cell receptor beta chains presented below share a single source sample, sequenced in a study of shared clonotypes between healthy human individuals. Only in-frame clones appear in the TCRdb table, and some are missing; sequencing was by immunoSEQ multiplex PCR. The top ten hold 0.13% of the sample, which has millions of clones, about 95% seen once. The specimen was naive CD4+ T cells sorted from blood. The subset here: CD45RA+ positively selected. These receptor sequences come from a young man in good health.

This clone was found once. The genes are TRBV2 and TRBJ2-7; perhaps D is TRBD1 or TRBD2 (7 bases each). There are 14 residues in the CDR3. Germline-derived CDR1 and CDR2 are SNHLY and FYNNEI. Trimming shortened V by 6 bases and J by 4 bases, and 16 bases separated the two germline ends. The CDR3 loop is CASRHRGGMYEQYF. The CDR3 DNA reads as TGTGCCAGCAGGCACAGGGGAGGGATGTACGAGCAGTACTTC.

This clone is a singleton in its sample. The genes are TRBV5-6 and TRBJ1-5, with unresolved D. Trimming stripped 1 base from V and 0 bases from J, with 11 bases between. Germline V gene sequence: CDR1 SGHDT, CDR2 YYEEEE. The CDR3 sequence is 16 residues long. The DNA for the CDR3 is TGTGCCAGCAGCTTGCGGTCAACCTTTAGCAATCAGCCCCAGCATTTT. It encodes CASSLRSTFSNQPQHF.

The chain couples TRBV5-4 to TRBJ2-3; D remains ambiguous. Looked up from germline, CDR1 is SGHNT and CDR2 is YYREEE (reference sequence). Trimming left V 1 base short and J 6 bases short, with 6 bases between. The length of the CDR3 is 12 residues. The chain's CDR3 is CASSLSMDTQYF. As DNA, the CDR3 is TGTGCCAGCAGCTTGTCAATGGATACGCAGTATTTT. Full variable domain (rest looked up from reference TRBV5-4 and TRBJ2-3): ETGVTQSPTHLIKTRGQQVTLRCSSQSGHNTVSWYQQALGQGPQFIFQYYREEENGRGNFPPRFSGLQFPNYSSELNVNALELDDSALYLCASSLSMDTQYFGPGTRLTVL.

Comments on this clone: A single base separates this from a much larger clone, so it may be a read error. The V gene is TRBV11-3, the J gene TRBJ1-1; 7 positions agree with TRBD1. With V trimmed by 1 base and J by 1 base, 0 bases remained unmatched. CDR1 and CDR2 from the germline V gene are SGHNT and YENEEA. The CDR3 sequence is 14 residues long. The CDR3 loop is CASSLGTGNTEAFF. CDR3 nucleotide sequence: TGTGCCAGCAGCTTAGGGACAGGGAACACTGAAGCTTTCTTT.

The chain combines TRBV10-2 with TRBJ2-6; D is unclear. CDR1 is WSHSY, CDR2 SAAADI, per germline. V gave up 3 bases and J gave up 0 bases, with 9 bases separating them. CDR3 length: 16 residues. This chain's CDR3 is CASSENGPSGANVLTF. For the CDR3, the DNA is TGCGCCAGCAGTGAAAACGGACCCTCTGGGGCCAACGTCCTGACTTTC.

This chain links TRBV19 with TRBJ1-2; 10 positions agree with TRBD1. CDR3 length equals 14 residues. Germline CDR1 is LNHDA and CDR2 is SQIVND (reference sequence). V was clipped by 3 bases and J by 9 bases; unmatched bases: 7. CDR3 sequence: CASSIGTGERSYTF. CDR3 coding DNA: TGTGCCAGTAGTATTGGGACAGGGGAAAGGAGCTACACCTTC.

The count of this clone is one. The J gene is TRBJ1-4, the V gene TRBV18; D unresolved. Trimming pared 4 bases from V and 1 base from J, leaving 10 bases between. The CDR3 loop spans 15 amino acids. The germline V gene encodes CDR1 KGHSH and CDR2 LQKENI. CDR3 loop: CASSRKDGTNEKLFF. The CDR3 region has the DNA TGTGCCAGCTCACGGAAGGACGGAACTAATGAAAAACTGTTTTTT. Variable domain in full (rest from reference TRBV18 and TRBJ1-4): NAGVMQNPRHLVRRRGQEARLRCSPMKGHSHVYWYRQLPEEGLKFMVYLQKENIIDESGMPKERFSAEFPKEGPSILRIQQVVRGDSAAYFCASSRKDGTNEKLFFGSGTQLSVL.

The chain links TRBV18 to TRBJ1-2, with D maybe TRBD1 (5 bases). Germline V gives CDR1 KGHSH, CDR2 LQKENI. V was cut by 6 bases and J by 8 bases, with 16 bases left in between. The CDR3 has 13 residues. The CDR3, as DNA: TGTGCCAGCTCCTACGAGTGGGGGAGCGGCTACACCTTC. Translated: CASSYEWGSGYTF.

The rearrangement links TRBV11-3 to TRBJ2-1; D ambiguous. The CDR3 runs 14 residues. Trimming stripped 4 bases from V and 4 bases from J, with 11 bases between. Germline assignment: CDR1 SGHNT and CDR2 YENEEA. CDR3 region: CASSSGGFYNEQFF. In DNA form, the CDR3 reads TGTGCCAGCAGCTCCGGCGGATTTTACAATGAGCAGTTCTTC.